This T cell receptor beta chain was observed in a study of blood T cells in healthy people across ages. Primers used in a second PCR of about 6 to 11 cycles were a sample-barcoded 5' primer and a J-beta primer mix. In TCRdb, the 5' RACE reads were re-called with MiXCR into one record per CDR3 protein. The sample contains about 590,000 distinct CDR3 sequences, approximately 30% of which appear only once. With regard to this clonotype: An end of the junction does not agree with germline; a read error may underlie this.

Germline loops: CDR1 SGHRS, CDR2 YFSETQ. The CDR3 loop spans 18 amino acids. V is TRBV5-1 and J is TRBJ2-7; 16 bases agree with TRBD2. Sequencing was done on a sample of blood. The TCR comes from a woman older than 75 in good health. The CDR3 protein is CASSFGTSGGATYNKQYF. The CDR3 DNA follows: TGCGCCAGTAGCTTCGGGACTAGCGGGGGGGCCACCTACAATAAGCAGTACTTC. The full variable domain, with the rest looked up from reference TRBV5-1 and TRBJ2-7, is KAGVTQTPRYLIKTRGQQVTLSCSPISGHRSVSWYQQTPGQGLQFLFEYFSETQRNKGNFPGRFSGRQFSNSRSEMNVSTLELGDSALYLCASSFGTSGGATYNKQYFGPGTRLTVT.